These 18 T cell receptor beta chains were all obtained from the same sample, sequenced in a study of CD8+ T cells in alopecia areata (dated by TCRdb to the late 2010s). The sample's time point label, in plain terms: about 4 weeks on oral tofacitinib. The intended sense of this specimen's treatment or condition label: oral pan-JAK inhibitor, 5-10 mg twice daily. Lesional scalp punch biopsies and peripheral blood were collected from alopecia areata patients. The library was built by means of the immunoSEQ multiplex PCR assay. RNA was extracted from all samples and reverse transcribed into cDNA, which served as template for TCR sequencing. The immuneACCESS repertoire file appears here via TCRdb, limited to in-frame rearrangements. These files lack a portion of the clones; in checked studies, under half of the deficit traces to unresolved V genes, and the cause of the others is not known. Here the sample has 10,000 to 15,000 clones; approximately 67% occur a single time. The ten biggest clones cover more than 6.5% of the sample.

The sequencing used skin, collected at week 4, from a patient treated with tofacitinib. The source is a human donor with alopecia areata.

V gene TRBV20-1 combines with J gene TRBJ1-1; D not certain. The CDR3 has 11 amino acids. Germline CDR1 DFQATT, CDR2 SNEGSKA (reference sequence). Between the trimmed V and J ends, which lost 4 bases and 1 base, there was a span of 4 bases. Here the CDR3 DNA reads TGCAGTGCTAACAGGAACACTGAAGCTTTCTTT. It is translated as CSANRNTEAFF.

This CDR3 is CASSFGLQSQYF. The CDR3 region has the DNA TGTGCCAGCAGCTTTGGGTTACAGAGCCAGTACTTC. This chain joins TRBV5-5 and TRBJ2-7; no reliable D call. The CDR3 length is 12 residues. Germline V gene lookup returns CDR1 SGHKS and CDR2 YYEKEE (reference sequence). Trimming took 2 bases from V and 10 from J, leaving 13 bases between them.

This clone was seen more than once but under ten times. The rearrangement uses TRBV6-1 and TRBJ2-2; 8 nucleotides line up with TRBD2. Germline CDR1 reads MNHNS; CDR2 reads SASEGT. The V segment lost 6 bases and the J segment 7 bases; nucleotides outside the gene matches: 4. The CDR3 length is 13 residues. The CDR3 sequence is CASSGLADGELFF. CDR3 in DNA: TGTGCCAGCAGCGGACTAGCTGACGGGGAGCTGTTTTTT.

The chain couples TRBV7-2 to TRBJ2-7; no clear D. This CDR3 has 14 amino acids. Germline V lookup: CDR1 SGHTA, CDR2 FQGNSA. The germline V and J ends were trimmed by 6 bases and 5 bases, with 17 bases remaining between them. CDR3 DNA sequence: TGTGCCAGCAGTTCCCCACCCCGCCGGGACGAGCAGTACTTC. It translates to CASSSPPRRDEQYF.

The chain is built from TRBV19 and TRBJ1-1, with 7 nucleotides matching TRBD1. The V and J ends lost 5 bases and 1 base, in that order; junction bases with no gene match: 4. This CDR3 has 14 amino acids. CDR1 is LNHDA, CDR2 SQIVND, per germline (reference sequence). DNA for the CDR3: TGTGCCAGTAGTTCCCACAGGGGGAACACTGAAGCTTTCTTT. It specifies CASSSHRGNTEAFF.

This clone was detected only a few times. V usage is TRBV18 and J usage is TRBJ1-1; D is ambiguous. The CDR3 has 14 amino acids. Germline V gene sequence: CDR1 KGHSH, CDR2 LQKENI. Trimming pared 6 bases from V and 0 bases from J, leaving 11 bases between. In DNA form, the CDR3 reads TGTGCCAGCTCGGGCGGAAATATGAACACTGAAGCTTTCTTT. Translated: CASSGGNMNTEAFF. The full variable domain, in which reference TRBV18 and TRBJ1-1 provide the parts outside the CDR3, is NAGVMQNPRHLVRRRGQEARLRCSPMKGHSHVYWYRQLPEEGLKFMVYLQKENIIDESGMPKERFSAEFPKEGPSILRIQQVVRGDSAAYFCASSGGNMNTEAFFGQGTRLTVV.

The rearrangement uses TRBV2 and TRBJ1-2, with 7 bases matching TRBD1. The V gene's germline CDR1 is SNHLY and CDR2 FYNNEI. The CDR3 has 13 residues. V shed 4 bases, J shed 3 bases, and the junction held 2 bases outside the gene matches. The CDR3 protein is CASSAGTDYGYTF. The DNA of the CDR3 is TGTGCCAGCAGTGCAGGGACAGACTATGGCTACACCTTC.

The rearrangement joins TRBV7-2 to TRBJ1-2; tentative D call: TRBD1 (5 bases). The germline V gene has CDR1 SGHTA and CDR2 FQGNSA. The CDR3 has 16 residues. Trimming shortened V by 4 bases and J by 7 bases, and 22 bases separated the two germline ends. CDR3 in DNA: TGTGCCAGCAGCTCCCCTGGCATGTTCAGGGACCCTGGCTACACCTTC. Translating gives CASSSPGMFRDPGYTF.

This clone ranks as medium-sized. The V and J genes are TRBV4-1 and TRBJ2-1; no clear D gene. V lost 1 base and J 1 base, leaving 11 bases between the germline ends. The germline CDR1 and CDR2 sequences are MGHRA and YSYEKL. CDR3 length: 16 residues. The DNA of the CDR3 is TGCGCCAGCAGCCAAGTTAATTTGGTATCCTACAATGAGCAGTTCTTC. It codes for CASSQVNLVSYNEQFF.

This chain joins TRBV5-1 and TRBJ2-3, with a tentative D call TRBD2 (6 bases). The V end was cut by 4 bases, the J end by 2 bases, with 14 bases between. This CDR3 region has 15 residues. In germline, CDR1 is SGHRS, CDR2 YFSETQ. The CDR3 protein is CASSEGLGITDTQYF. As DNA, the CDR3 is TGCGCCAGCAGCGAGGGACTTGGAATCACAGATACGCAGTATTTT.

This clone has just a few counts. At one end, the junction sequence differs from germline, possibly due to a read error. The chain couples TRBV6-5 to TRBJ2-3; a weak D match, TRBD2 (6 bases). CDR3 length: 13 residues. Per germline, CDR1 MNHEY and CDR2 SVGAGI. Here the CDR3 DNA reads TGTGCCATCAGTAATCTAGCGATGGATACGCAGTATTTT. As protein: CAISNLAMDTQYF.

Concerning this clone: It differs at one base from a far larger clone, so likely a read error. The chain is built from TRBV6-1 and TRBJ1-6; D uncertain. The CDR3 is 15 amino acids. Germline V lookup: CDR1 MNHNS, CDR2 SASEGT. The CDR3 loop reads CASSEARQYNSPPHF. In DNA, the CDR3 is TGTGCCAGCAGTGAAGCGCGGCAGTATAATTCACCCCCCCACTTT.

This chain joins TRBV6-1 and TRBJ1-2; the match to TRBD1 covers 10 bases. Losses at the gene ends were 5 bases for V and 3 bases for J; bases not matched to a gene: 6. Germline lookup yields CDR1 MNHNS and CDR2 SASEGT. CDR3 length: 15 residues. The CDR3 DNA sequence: TGTGCCAGCAGTCCCGGGACAGGGGCATACTATGGCTACACCTTC. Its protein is CASSPGTGAYYGYTF.

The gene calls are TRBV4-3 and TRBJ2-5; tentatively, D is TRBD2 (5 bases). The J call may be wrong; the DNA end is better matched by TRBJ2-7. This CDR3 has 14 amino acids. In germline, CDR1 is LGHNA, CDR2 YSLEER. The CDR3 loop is CASSQEERSYEQYF. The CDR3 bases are TGCGCCAGCAGCCAAGAAGAGCGGTCCTACGAGCAGTACTTC.

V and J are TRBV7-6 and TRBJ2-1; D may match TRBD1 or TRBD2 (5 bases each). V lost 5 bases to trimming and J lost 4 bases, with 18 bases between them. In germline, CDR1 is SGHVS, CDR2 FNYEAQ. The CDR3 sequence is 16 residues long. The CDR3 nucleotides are TGTGCCAGCAGCCCCCAGGGTCTGGGGACGTACAATGAGCAGTTCTTC. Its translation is CASSPQGLGTYNEQFF.

CDR3 nucleotides: TGCGCCAGCAGCCAAGACGCCGGAGGGACCTACTATAATTCACCCCTCCACTTT. Its protein product is CASSQDAGGTYYNSPLHF. V usage is TRBV4-1 and J usage is TRBJ1-6; D possibly corresponds to TRBD1 (5 bases). CDR3 length: 18 residues. Between the trimmed V and J ends, which lost 0 bases and 3 bases, there was a span of 15 bases. Germline V gene sequence: CDR1 MGHRA, CDR2 YSYEKL.

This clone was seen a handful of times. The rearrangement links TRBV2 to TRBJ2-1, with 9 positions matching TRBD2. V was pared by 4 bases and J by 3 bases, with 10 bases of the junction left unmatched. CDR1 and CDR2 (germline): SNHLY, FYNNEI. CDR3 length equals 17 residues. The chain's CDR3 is CASSGTLAGEIYNEQFF. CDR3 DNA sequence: TGTGCCAGCAGTGGGACCTTAGCGGGGGAAATCTACAATGAGCAGTTCTTC.

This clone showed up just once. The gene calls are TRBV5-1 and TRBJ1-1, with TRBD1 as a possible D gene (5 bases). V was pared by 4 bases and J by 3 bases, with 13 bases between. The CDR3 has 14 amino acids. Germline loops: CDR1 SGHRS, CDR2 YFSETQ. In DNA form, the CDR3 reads TGCGCCAGCAGCGCTCAGGGATTGCACACTGAAGCTTTCTTT. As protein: CASSAQGLHTEAFF. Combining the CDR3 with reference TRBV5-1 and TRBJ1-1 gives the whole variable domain KAGVTQTPRYLIKTRGQQVTLSCSPISGHRSVSWYQQTPGQGLQFLFEYFSETQRNKGNFPGRFSGRQFSNSRSEMNVSTLELGDSALYLCASSAQGLHTEAFFGQGTRLTVV.